A selection of T cell receptor beta chains follows, all from one sample in a study of blood T cells in healthy people across ages. Using its own MiXCR run on the 5' RACE reads, TCRdb lists one record per CDR3 protein. The sample holds about 650,000 distinct CDR3 sequences; about 34% are singletons and the top ten take approximately 15%. The source material was blood. These receptors were collected from a woman older than 75 in good health. Both conserved end residues are trimmed from each CDR3.

TRBV5-6	TRBJ1-2	ASSLGDRGFGYT
TRBV3-1	TRBJ2-2	ASSQTLGARATGELF
TRBV28	TRBJ2-7	ASSPSGQGTDEQY
TRBV6-1	TRBJ2-1	ASSSTSVYNEQF
TRBV27	TRBJ2-1	ASRGARVNNEQF
TRBV12-3/TRBV12-4	TRBJ2-1	ASSPPGLAFHEQF
TRBV5-1	TRBJ2-2	ASSMTGINTGELF
TRBV20-1	TRBJ2-1	SASMALAAYNEQF
TRBV2	TRBJ1-1	PSSRQGTNTEAF
TRBV7-2	TRBJ1-5	ASSLDSSSQPQH
TRBV4-3	TRBJ1-1	ASSHGSLGTEAF